This entry lists 16 T cell receptor beta chains sequenced from one sample in a study of shared clonotypes between healthy human individuals. Only in-frame clones appear in the TCRdb table, and some are missing; sequencing was by immunoSEQ multiplex PCR. Of about 600,000 clones in the sample, roughly 79% are singletons; the top ten hold around 12%. Sequencing was performed on PBMCs. The receptors originated from a woman aged 40 to 50 in good health. Some clones in this sample may be carry-over from other donors' samples.

The J gene is TRBJ2-5, the V gene TRBV27; TRBD2 agrees at 10 bases. Per germline, CDR1 MNHEY and CDR2 SMNVEV (reference sequence). This CDR3 region has 13 residues. J lost 5 bases, V lost 6 bases, and 3 bases had no gene match. The CDR3 nucleotides are TGTGCCAGCAGAAGGGGACTAGCGGAGACCCAGTACTTC. This gives the protein CASRRGLAETQYF.

The chain combines TRBV6-1 with TRBJ1-5; 7 bases line up with TRBD1. V was pared by 6 bases and J by 0 bases, with 5 bases of the junction left unmatched. The germline gives CDR1 MNHNS, CDR2 SASEGT. The CDR3 has 15 amino acids. The CDR3: CASRWDSRSNQPQHF. The CDR3 DNA follows: TGTGCCAGCAGATGGGACAGCCGTAGCAATCAGCCCCAGCATTTT.

This sequence joins TRBV7-3 and TRBJ1-1; 7 bases align to TRBD1. Germline V gives CDR1 SGHTA, CDR2 FQGTGA. The CDR3 spans 14 residues. Losses at the gene ends were 5 bases for V and 1 base for J; bases not matched to a gene: 4. CDR3 DNA sequence: TGTGCCAGCAGCGGACAGGTGCAGAACACTGAAGCTTTCTTT. Protein sequence: CASSGQVQNTEAFF.

The CDR3 DNA reads TGTGCCAGCAGCTTAGAATCGGGACTAGCGGCAGATACGCAGTATTTT. Translating it yields CASSLESGLAADTQYF. The V gene is TRBV11-2, the J gene TRBJ2-3; 11 positions match TRBD2. The V and J ends lost 0 bases and 4 bases, in that order; junction bases with no gene match: 3. Germline V lookup: CDR1 SGHAT, CDR2 FQNNGV. The CDR3 is 16 amino acids.

The chain combines TRBV7-3 with TRBJ2-2; TRBD2 aligns across 8 bases. The germline gives CDR1 SGHTA, CDR2 FQGTGA. Trimming at V came to 5 bases and at J to 2 bases, leaving 7 bases not matched to a gene. The CDR3 is 16 residues long. This CDR3 is CASSPLSGRNTGELFF. CDR3 sequence (DNA): TGTGCCAGCAGCCCCCTCAGCGGGAGAAACACCGGGGAGCTGTTTTTT.

The V and J genes are TRBV30 and TRBJ1-2, with a tentative D call TRBD1 (5 bases). CDR3 length: 13 amino acids. Germline V gives CDR1 GTSNPN, CDR2 SVGIG (reference sequence). CDR3 protein: CGGFGGGGYGYTF. For the CDR3, the DNA is TGTGGTGGATTCGGGGGAGGCGGCTATGGCTACACCTTC.

CDR3 DNA sequence: TGTGCCAGACATCCCCACTACGAGCAGTACTTC. Its translation is CARHPHYEQYF. The V gene is TRBV28, the J gene TRBJ2-7, with unresolved D. Between the trimmed V and J ends, which lost 9 bases and 3 bases, there was a span of 9 bases. The CDR3 consists of 11 residues. Germline values: CDR1 MDHEN, CDR2 SYDVKM.

CDR3 residues: CASSPVAGVYEQYF. The CDR3 DNA is TGTGCCAGTAGTCCGGTAGCGGGAGTTTACGAGCAGTACTTC. The chain employs TRBV19 and TRBJ2-7; 9 positions match TRBD2. V trimming: 5 bases; J trimming: 4 bases; junction bases outside the gene matches: 6. This CDR3 is built from 14 residues. The germline gives CDR1 LNHDA, CDR2 SQIVND (reference sequence).

This sequence joins TRBV5-1 and TRBJ1-4; 7 bases line up with TRBD1. Losses at the gene ends were 4 bases for V and 0 bases for J; bases not matched to a gene: 9. Germline CDR1 is SGHRS and CDR2 is YFSETQ. The CDR3 is 17 residues long. In DNA, the CDR3 is TGCGCCAGCAGCCTGGGACAGACCTTTGCAACTAATGAAAAACTGTTTTTT. Protein product: CASSLGQTFATNEKLFF.

The rearrangement uses TRBV2 and TRBJ2-3; D is unresolved. Germline CDR1 SNHLY, CDR2 FYNNEI. The CDR3 contains 15 residues. Trimming cost V 0 bases and J 2 bases, with 9 bases left between them. The CDR3 sequence: CASSEAEGVTDTQYF. The CDR3 DNA follows: TGTGCCAGCAGTGAAGCTGAAGGCGTCACAGATACGCAGTATTTT.

The chain links TRBV7-9 to TRBJ2-7; 8 bases agree with TRBD2. V lost 5 bases to trimming and J lost 4 bases; unmatched junction nucleotides: 10. The CDR3 totals 15 residues. The germline gives CDR1 SEHNR, CDR2 FQNEAQ (reference sequence). CDR3 amino acids: CASSTSGTSRYEQYF. CDR3 nucleotide sequence: TGTGCCAGCAGCACGAGTGGGACTAGTAGGTACGAGCAGTACTTC.

The chain joins TRBV5-1 to TRBJ1-5; tentative D call: TRBD1 (6 bases). From germline, CDR1 is SGHRS and CDR2 YFSETQ. V was clipped by 5 bases and J by 3 bases, with 15 bases between them. This CDR3 is 15 amino acids long. CDR3 sequence reads: CASSPWGRDNQPQHF. CDR3 DNA: TGCGCCAGCAGTCCGTGGGGGCGCGACAATCAGCCCCAGCATTTT.

The genes are TRBV4-1 and TRBJ2-7; 10 nucleotides line up with TRBD1. Germline-derived CDR1 and CDR2 are MGHRA and YSYEKL. Trimming took 2 bases from V and 6 from J; bases not matched to a gene: 10. This CDR3 has 16 residues. CDR3 coding DNA: TGCGCCAGCAGCCAACGAGGGACAGGGGCTTGGGTCGAGCAGTACTTC. Translated: CASSQRGTGAWVEQYF.

Note on this clone: A clone one base away is much larger, so this may be a read error. The sample contains more than one DNA sequence encoding this CDR3. V gene TRBV9 combines with J gene TRBJ2-7; perhaps TRBD2 as D (5 bases). Germline V gene lookup returns CDR1 SGDLS and CDR2 YYNGEE. The CDR3 runs to 14 residues. V shed 2 bases and J shed 4 bases, with 13 bases lying between them. CDR3 sequence: CASSVSSNPYEQYF. The CDR3 DNA reads TGTGCCAGCAGCGTTTCTAGCAACCCTTACGAGCAGTACTTC.

The V call is TRBV5-1, the J call TRBJ2-1, with TRBD2 matching over 13 bases. CDR3 length: 15 amino acids. J lost 8 bases, V lost 4 bases, and 6 bases had no gene match. Germline assignment: CDR1 SGHRS and CDR2 YFSETQ. The CDR3 spells CASSLGLAGAYEQFF. The CDR3 DNA is TGCGCCAGCAGCCTCGGACTAGCGGGAGCCTATGAGCAGTTCTTC.

This chain joins TRBV7-8 and TRBJ2-7; 12 bases map to TRBD2. J was trimmed by 6 bases and V by 1 base; bases with no gene match: 7. The CDR3 is made up of 16 amino acids. Germline values: CDR1 SGHVS, CDR2 FQNEAQ. As DNA, the CDR3 is TGTGCCAGCAGCTTAGGTCGGGCTAGCGGGAGGGTCGAGCAGTACTTC. Amino acids: CASSLGRASGRVEQYF.